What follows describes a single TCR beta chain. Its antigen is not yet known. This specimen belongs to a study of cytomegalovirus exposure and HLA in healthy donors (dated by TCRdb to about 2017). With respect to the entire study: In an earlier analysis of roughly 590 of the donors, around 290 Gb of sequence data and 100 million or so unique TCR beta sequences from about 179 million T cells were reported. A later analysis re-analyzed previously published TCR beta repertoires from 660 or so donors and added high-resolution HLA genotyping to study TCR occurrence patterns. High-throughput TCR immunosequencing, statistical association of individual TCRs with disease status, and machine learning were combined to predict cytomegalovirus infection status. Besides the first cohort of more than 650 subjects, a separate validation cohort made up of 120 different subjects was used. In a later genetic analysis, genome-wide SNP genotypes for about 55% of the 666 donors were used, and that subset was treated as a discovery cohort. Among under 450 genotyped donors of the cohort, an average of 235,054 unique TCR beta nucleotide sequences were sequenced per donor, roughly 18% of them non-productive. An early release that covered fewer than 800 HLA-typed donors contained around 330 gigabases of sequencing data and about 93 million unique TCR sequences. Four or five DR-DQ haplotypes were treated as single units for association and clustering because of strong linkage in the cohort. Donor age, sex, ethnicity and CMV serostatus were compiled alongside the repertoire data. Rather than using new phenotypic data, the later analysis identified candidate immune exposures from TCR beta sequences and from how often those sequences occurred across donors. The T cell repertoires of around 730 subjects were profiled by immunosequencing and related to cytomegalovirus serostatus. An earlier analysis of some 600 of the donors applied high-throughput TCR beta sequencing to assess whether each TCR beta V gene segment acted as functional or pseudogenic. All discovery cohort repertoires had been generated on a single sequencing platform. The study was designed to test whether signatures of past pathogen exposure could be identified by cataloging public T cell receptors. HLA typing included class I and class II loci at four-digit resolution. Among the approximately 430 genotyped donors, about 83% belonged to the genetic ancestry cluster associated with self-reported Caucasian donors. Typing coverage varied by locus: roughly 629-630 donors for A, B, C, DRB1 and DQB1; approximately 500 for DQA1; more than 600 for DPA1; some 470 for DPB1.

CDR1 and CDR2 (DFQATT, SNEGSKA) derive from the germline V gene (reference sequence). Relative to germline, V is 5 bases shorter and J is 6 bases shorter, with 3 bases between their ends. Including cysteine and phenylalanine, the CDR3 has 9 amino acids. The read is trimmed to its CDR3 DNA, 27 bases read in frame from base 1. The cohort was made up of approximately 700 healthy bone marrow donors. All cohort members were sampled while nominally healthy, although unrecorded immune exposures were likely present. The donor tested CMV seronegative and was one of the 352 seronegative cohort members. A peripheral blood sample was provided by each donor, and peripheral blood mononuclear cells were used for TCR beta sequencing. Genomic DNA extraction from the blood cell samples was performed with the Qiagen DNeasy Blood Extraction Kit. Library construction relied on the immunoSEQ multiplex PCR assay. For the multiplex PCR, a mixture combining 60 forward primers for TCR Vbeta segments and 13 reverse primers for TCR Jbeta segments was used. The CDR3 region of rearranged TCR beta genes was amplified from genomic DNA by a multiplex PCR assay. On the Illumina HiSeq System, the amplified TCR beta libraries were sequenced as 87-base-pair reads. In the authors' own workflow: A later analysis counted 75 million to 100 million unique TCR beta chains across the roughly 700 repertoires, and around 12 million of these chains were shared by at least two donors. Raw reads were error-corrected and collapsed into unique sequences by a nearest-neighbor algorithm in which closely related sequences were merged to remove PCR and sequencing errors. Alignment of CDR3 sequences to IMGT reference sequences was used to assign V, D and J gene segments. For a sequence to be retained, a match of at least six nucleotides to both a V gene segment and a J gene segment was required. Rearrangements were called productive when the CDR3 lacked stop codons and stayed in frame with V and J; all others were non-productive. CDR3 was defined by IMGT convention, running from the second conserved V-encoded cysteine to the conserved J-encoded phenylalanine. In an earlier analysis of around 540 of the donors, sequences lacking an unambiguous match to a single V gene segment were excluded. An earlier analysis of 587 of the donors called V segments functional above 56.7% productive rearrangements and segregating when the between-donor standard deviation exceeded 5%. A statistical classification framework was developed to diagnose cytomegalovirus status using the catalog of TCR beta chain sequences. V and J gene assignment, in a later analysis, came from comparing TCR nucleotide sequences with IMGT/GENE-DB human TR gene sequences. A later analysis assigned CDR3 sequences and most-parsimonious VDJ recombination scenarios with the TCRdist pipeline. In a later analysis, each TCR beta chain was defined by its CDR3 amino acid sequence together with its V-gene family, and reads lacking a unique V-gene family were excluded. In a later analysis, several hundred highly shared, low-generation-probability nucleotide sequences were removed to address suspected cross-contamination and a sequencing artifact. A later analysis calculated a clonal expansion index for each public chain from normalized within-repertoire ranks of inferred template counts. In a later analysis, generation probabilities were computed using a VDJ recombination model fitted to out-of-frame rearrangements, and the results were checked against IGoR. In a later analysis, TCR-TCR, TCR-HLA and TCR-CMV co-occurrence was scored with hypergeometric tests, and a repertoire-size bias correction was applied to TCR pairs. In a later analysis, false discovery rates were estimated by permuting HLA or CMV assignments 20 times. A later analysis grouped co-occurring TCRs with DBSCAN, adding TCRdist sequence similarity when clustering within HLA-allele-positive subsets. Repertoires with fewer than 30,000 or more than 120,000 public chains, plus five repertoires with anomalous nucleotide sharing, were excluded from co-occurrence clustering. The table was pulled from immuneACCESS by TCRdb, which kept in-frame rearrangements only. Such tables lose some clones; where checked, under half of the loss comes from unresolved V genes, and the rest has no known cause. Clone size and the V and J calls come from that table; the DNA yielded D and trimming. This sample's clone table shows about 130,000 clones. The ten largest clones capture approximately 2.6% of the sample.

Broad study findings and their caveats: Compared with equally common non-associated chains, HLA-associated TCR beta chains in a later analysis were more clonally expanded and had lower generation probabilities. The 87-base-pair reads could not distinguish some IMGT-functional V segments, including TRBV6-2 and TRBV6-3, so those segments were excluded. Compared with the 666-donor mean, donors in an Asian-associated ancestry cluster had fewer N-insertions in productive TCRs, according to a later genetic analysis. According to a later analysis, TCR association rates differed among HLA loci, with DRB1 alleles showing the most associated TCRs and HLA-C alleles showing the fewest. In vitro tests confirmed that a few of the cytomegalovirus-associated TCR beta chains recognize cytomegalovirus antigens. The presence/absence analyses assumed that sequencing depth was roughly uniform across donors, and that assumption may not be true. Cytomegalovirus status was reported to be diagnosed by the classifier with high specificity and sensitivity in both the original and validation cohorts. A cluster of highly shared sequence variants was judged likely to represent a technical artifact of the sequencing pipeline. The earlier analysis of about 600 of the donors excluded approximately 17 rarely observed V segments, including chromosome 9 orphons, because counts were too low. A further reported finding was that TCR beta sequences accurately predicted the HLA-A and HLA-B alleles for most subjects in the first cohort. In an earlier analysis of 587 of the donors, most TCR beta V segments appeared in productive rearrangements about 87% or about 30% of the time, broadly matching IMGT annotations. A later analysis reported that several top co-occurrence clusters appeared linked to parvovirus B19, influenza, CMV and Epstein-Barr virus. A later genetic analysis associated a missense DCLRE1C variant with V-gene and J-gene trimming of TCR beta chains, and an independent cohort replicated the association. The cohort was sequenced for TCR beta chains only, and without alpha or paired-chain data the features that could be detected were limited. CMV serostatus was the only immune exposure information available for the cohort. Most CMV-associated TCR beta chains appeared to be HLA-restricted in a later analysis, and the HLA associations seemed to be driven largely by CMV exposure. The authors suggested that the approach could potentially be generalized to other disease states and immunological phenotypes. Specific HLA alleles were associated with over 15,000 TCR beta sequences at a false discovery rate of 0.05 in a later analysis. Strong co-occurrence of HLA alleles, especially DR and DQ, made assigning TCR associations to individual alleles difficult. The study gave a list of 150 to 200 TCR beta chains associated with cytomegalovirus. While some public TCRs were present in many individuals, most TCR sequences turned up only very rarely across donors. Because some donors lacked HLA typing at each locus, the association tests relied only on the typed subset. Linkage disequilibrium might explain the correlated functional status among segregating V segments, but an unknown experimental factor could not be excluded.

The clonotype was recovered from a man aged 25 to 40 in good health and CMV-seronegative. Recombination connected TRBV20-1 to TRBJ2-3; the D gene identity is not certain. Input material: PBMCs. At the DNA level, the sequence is TGCAGTGCTCCGGATACGCAGTATTTT. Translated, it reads CSAPDTQYF.